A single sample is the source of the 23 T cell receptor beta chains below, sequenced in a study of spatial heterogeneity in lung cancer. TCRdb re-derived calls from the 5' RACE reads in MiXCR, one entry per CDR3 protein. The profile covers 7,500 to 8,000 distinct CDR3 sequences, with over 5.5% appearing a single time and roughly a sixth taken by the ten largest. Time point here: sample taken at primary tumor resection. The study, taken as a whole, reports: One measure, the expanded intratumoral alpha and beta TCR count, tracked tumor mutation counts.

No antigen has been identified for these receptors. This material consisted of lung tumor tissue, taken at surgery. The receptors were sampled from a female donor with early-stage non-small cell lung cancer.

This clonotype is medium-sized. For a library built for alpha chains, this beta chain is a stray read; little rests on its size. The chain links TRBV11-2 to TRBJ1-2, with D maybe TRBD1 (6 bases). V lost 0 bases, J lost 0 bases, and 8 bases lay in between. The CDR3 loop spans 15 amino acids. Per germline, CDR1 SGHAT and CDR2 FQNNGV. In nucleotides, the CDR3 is TGTGCCAGCAGCTTAGAGGGGGCAGCTAACTATGGCTACACCTTC. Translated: CASSLEGAANYGYTF.

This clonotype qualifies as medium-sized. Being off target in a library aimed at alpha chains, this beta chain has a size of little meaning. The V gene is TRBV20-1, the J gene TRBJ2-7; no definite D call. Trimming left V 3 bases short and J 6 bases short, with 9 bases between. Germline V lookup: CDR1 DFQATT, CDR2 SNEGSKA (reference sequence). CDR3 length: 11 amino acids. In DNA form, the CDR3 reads TGCAGTGCTAGTTCAGTCGGCGAGCAGTACTTC. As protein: CSASSVGEQYF.

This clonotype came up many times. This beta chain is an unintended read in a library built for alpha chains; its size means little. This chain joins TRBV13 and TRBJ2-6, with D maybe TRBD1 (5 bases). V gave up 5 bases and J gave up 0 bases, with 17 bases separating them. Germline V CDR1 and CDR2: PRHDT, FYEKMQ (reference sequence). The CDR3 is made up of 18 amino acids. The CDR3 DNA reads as TGTGCCAGCAGCCCGCAGACAGCTTTGAGCTCTGGGGCCAACGTCCTGACTTTC. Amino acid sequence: CASSPQTALSSGANVLTF.

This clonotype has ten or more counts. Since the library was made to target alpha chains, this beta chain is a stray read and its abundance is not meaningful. CDR3 protein: CASSQDTWTSGYNEQFF. CDR3 in DNA: TGTGCCAGCAGCCAAGATACATGGACTAGCGGTTACAATGAGCAGTTCTTC. J is TRBJ2-1 and V is TRBV3-1; 10 nucleotides align to TRBD2. Germline trimming cut 0 bases from V and 4 bases from J; bases unmatched to any gene: 6. CDR3 length: 17 amino acids. CDR1 and CDR2 (germline): LGHDT, YNNKEL (reference sequence).

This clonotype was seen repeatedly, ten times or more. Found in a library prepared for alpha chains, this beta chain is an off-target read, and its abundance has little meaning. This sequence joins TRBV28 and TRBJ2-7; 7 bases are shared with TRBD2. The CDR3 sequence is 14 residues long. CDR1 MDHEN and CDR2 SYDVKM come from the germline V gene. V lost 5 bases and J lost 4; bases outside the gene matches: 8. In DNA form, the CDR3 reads TGTGCCAGCAGTACCAGGCGGGAGAGTTACGAGCAGTACTTC. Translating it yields CASSTRRESYEQYF.

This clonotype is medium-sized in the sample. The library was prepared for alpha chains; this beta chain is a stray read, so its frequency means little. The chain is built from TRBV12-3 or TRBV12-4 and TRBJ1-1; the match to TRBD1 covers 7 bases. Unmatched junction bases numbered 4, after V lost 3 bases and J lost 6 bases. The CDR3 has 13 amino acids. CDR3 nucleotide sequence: TGTGCCAGCAGTTTGGTCCAGGGGGCTGAAGCTTTCTTT. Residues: CASSLVQGAEAFF.

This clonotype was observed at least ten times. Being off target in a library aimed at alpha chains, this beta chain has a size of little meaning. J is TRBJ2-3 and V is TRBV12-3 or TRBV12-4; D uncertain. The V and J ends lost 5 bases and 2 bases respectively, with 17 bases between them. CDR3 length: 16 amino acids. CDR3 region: CASSINFRTTTDTQYF. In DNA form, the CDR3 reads TGTGCCAGCAGTATCAATTTCCGAACTACCACAGATACGCAGTATTTT.

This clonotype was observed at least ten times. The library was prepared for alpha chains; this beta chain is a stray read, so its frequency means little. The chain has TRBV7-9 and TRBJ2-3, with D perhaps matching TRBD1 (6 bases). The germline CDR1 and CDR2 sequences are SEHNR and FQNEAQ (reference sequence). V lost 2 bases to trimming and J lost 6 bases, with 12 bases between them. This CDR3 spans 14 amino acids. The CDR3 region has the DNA TGTGCCAGCAGCTTAATGGGGGCGCAGGATACGCAGTATTTT. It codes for CASSLMGAQDTQYF.

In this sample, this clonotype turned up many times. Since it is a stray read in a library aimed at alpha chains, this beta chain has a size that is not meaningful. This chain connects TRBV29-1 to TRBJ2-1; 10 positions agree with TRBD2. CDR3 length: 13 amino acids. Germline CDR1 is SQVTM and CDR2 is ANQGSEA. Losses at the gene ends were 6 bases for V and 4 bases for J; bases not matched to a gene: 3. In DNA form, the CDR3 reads TGCAGCGTCTCAGCGGGAGGGTACAATGAGCAGTTCTTC. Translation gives CSVSAGGYNEQFF.

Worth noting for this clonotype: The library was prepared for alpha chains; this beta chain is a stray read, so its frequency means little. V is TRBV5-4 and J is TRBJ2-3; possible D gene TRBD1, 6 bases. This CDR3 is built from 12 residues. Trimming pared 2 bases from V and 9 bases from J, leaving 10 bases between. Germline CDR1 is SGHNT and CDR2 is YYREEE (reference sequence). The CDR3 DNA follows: TGTGCCAGCAGCTTTTCGGACAGCACGCAGTATTTT. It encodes CASSFSDSTQYF.

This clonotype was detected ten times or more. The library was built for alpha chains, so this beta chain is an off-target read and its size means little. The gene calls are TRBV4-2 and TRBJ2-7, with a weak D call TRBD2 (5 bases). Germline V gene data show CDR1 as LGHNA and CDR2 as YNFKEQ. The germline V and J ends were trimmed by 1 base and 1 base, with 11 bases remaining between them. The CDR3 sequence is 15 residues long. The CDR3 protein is CASSQGLSESYEQYF. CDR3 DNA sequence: TGTGCCAGCAGCCAAGGGCTTAGCGAATCCTACGAGCAGTACTTC.

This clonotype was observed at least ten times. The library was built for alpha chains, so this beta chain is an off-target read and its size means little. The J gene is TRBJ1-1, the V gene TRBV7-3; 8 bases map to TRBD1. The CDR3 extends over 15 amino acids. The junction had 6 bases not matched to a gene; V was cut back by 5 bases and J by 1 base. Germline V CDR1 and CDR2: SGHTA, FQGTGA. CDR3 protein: CASSPRQGKNTEAFF. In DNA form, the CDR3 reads TGTGCCAGCAGCCCCCGACAGGGGAAGAACACTGAAGCTTTCTTT.

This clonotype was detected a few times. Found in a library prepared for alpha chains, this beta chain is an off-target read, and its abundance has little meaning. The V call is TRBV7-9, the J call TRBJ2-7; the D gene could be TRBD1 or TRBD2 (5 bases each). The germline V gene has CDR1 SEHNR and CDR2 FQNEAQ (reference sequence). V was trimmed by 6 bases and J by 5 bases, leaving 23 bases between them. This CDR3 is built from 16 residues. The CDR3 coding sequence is TGTGCCAGCAGTTCTAGTGGACGGGGCTCGGCGGACGAGCAGTACTTC. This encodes CASSSSGRGSADEQYF.

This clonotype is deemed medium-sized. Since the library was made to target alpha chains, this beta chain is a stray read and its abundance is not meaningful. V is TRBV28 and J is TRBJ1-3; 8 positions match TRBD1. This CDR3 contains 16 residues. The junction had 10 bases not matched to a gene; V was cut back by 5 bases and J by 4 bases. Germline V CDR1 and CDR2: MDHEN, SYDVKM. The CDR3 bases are TGTGCCAGCAGTGGATCGGACAGGGCCTTCGGAAACACCATATATTTT. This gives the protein CASSGSDRAFGNTIYF. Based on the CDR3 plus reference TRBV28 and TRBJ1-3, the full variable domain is DVKVTQSSRYLVKRTGEKVFLECVQDMDHENMFWYRQDPGLGLRLIYFSYDVKMKEKGDIPEGYSVSREKKERFSLILESASTNQTSMYLCASSGSDRAFGNTIYFGEGSWLTVV.

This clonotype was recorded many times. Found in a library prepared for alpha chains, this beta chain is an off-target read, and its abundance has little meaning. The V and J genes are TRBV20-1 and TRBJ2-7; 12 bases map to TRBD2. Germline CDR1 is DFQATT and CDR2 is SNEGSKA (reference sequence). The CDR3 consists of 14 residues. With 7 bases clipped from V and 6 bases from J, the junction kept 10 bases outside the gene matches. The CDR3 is CSVPSGRAPGEQYF. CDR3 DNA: TGCAGTGTTCCTAGCGGGAGGGCCCCCGGCGAGCAGTACTTC.

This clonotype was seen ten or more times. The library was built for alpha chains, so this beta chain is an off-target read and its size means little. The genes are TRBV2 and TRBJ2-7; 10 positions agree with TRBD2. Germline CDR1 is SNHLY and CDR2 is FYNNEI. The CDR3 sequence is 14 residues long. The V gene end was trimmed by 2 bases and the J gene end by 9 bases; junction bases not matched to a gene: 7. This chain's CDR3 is CASSELAGETAQYF. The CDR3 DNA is TGTGCCAGCAGTGAACTAGCGGGAGAGACGGCGCAGTACTTC. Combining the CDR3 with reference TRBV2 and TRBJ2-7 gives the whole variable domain EPEVTQTPSHQVTQMGQEVILRCVPISNHLYFYWYRQILGQKVEFLVSFYNNEISEKSEIFDDQFSVERPDGSNFTLKIRSTKLEDSAMYFCASSELAGETAQYFGPGTRLTVT.

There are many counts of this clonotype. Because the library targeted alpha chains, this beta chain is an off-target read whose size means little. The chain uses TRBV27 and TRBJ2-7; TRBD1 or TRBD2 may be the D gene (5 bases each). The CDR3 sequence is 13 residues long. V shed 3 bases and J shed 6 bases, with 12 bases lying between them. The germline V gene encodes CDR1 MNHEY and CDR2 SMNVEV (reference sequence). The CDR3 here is CASSFGGAGEQYF. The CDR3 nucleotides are TGTGCCAGCAGTTTTGGGGGAGCCGGCGAGCAGTACTTC.

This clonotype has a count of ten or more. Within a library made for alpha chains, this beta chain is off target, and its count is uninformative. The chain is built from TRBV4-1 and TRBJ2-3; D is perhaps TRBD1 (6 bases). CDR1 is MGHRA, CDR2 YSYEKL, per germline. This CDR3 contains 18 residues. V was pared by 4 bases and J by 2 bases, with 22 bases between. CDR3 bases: TGCGCCAGCAGCCTAGGACCTACAGGGCGCGAGGTCACAGATACGCAGTATTTT. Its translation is CASSLGPTGREVTDTQYF.

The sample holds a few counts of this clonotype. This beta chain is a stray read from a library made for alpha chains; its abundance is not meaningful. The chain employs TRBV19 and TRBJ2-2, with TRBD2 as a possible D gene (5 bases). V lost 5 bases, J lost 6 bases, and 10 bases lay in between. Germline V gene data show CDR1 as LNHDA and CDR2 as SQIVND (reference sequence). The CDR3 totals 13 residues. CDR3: CASSPPRAGELFF. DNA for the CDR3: TGTGCCAGTAGTCCCCCGCGGGCCGGGGAGCTGTTTTTT.

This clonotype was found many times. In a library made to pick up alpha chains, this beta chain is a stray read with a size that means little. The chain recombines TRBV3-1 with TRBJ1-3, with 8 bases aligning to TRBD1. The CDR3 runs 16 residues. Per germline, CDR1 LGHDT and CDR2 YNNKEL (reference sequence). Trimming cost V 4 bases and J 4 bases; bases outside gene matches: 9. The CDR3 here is CASSRGQGTGGNTIYF. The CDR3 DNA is TGTGCCAGCAGCCGGGGACAAGGGACAGGAGGAAACACCATATATTTT.

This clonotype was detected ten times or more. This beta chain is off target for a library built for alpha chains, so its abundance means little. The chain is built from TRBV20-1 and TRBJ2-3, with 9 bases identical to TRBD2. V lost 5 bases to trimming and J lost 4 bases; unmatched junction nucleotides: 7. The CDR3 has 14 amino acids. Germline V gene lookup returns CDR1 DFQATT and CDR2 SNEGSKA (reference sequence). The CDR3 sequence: CSARLAVNSDTQYF. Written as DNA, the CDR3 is TGCAGTGCTCGACTAGCGGTGAACTCAGATACGCAGTATTTT.

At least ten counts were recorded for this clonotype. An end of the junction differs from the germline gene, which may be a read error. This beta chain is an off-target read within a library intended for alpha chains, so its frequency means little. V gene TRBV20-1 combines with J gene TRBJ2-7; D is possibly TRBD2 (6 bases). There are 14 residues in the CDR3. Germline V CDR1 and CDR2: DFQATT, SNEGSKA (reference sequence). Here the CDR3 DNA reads TGCAGTGCAGCCCTCGGGCGGGATCTCCTTAAAAAGAACTTC. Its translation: CSAALGRDLLKKNF.

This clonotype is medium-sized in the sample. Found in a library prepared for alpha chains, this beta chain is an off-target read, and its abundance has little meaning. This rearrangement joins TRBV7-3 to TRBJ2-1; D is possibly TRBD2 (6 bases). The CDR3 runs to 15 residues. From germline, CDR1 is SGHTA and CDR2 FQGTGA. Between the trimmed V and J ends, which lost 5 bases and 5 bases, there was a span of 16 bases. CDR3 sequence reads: CASSRDSLDHNEQFF. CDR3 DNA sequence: TGTGCCAGCAGCCGGGACTCATTGGACCACAATGAGCAGTTCTTC.